This T cell receptor beta chain was sequenced in a study of T cells expressing NK-cell markers. Study as a whole: Beta-chain profiling covered CD3+CD56+NKG2C+, CD3+CD56+NKG2C- and CD3+CD56-NKG2C+ sorted subsets. The authors sequenced eight donors, of whom seven were HCMV-seropositive and one was seronegative. Study-wide results and caveats: In four donors, dominant clonotypes made up roughly 25-60.1% of CD3+CD56-NKG2C+ cells. A range of roughly 1.0-7.0% of CD8+ T cells consisted of dominant NKG2C+ clonotypes in more than five donors.

As concerns this clonotype: What it binds is unknown.

This CDR3 comprises 14 residues. Looked up from germline, CDR1 is MNHEY and CDR2 is SMNVEV (reference sequence). TCRdb reprocessed the 5' RACE reads and reports one entry per CDR3 protein, with no DNA. This listing includes 25,000 to 35,000 distinct CDR3 sequences. The chain is built from TRBV27 and TRBJ2-1. The TCR sequence derives from a woman between 18 and 70 years old in good health. The sequencing input was blood T cells: a sorted CD56 or NKG2C T cell subset, CD4+ or CD8+ T cells, or bulk PBMC T cells (not recorded which). CDR3 sequence: CASSLVAGYNEQFF.